This T cell receptor (beta chain) was recovered during a study of cytomegalovirus exposure and HLA in healthy donors. Worth noting for this clone: Its antigen is still unknown.

13 Jbeta primers and 60 Vbeta primers were used for the PCR. This table comes from immunoSEQ multiplex PCR, and its TCRdb copy is limited to in-frame clones, with some not included. The sample lists some 170,000 clones; 75% were seen once. The germline CDR1 and CDR2 sequences are SQVTM and ANQGSEA. The CDR3 runs 13 residues. J lost 4 bases, V lost 6 bases, and 6 bases had no gene match. The study's findings and limits: Indistinguishability led to the exclusion of some V segments, TRBV6-2 and TRBV6-3 included.

The receptor was isolated from a male donor in good health and CMV-seronegative. The V gene is TRBV29-1, the J gene TRBJ2-7; 10 nucleotides match TRBD1. Sequenced: PBMCs. The CDR3 region has the DNA TGCAGCGTCTGGACAGGGGGGGGTTACGAGCAGTACTTC. Protein: CSVWTGGGYEQYF.